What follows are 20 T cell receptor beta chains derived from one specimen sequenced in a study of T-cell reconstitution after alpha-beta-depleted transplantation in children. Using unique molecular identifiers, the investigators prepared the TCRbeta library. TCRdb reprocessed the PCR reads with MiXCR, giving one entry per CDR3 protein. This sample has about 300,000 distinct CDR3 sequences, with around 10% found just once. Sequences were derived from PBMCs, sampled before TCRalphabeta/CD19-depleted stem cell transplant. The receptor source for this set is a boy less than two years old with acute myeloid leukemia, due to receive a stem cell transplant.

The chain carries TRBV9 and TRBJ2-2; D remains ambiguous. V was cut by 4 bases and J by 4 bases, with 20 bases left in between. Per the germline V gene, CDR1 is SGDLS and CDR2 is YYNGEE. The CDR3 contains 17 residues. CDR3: CASSSNWVPRSTGELFF. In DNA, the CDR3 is TGTGCCAGCAGCTCAAACTGGGTCCCCCGGAGCACCGGGGAGCTGTTTTTT.

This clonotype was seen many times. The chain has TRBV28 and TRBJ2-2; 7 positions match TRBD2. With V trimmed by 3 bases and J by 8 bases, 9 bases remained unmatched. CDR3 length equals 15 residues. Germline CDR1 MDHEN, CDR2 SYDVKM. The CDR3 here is CASSFGDYLRGELFF. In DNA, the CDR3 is TGTGCCAGCAGTTTCGGGGACTATTTAAGAGGGGAGCTGTTTTTT.

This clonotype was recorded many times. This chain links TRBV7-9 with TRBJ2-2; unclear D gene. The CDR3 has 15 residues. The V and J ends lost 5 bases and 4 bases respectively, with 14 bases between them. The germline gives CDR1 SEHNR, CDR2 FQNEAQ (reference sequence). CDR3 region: CASSRTVTGTGELFF. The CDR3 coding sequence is TGTGCCAGCAGCCGGACCGTCACGGGCACCGGGGAGCTGTTTTTT.

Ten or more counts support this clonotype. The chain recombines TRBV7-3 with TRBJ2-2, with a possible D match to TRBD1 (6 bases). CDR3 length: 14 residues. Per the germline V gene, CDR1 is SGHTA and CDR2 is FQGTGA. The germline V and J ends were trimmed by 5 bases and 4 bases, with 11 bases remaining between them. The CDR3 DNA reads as TGTGCCAGCAGCAAGACAGGTTCCACCGGGGAGCTGTTTTTT. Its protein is CASSKTGSTGELFF.

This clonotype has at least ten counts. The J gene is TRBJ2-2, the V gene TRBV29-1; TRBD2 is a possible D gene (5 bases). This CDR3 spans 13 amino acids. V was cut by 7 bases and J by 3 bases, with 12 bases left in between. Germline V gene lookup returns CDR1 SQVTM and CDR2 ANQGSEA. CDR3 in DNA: TGCAGCGCGATAGGACTGTACACCGGGGAGCTGTTTTTT. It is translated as CSAIGLYTGELFF.

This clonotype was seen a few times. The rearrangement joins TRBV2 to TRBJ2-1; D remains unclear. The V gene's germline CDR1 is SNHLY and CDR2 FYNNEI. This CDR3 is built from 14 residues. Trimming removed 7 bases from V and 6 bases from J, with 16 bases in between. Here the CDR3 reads CASIPAKRSNEQFF. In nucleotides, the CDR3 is TGTGCCAGCATTCCGGCCAAGCGATCCAATGAGCAGTTCTTC.

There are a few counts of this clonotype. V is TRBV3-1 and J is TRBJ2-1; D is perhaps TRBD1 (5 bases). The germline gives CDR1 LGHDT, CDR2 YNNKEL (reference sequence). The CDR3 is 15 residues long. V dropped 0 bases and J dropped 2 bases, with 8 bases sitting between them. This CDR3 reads CASSQDRAPYNEQFF. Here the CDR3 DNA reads TGTGCCAGCAGCCAAGACAGGGCACCCTACAATGAGCAGTTCTTC.

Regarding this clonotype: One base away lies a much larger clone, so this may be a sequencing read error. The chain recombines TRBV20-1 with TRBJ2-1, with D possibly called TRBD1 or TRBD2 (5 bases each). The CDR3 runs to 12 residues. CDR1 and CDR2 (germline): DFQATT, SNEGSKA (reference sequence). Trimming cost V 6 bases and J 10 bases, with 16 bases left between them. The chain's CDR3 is CSAPPPGTEQFF. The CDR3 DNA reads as TGCAGTGCGCCACCCCCGGGGACGGAGCAGTTCTTC.

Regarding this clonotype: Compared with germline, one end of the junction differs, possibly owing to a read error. The CDR3 nucleotides are TGCAGAGTTGAAGGGGAACAGAAGCTAGAGACCCAGTACTTC. This sequence encodes CRVEGEQKLETQYF. The chain is built from TRBV29-1 and TRBJ2-5, with a tentative D call TRBD1 (5 bases). The CDR3 has 14 amino acids. From germline, CDR1 is SQVTM and CDR2 ANQGSEA. Supplemented by reference TRBV29-1 and TRBJ2-5, the full variable domain reads SAVISQKPSRDICQRGTSLTIQCQVDSQVTMMFWYRQQPGQSLTLIATANQGSEATYESGFVIDKFPISRPNLTFSTLTVSNMSPEDSSIYLCRVEGEQKLETQYFGPGTRLLVL.

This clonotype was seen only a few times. The CDR3 DNA sequence: TGTGCCAGCAGTTTCTCCCACAGTAGCAATCAGCCCCAGCATTTT. As protein: CASSFSHSSNQPQHF. This chain joins TRBV12-3 or TRBV12-4 and TRBJ1-5; D gene ambiguous. With 3 bases removed from V and 0 bases from J, the gap between germline ends came to 9 bases. CDR3 size: 15 residues.

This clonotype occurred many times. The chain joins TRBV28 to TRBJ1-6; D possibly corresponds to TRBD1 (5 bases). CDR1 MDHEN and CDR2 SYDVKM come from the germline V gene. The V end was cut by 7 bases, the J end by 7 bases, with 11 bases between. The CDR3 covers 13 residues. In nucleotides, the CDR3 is TGTGCCAGCACAGGGCGAATCAATTCACCCCTCCACTTT. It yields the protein CASTGRINSPLHF.

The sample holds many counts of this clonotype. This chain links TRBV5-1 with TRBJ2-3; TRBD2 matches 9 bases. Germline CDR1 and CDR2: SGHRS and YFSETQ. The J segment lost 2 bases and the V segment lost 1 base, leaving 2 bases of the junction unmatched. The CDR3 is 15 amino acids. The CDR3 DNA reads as TGCGCCAGCAGCTTGAGCGGGGGGTTCACAGATACGCAGTATTTT. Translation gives CASSLSGGFTDTQYF.

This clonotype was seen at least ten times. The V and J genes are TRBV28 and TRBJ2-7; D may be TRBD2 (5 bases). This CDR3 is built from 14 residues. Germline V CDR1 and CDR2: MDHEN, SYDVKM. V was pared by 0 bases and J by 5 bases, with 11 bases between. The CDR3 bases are TGTGCCAGCAGTTTATGCCGTCTAGCCCACGAGCAGTACTTC. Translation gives CASSLCRLAHEQYF. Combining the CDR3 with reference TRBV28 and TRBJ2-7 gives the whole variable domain DVKVTQSSRYLVKRTGEKVFLECVQDMDHENMFWYRQDPGLGLRLIYFSYDVKMKEKGDIPEGYSVSREKKERFSLILESASTNQTSMYLCASSLCRLAHEQYFGPGTRLTVT.

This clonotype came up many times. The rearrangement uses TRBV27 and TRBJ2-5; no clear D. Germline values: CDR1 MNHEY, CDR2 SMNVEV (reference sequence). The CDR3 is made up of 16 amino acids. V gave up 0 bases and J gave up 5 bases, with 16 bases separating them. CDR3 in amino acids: CASSLSGQVGYETQYF. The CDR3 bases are TGTGCCAGCAGTTTATCGGGCCAAGTGGGGTACGAGACCCAGTACTTC.

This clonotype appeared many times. CDR3 residues: CASSPDSRLTGEQYF. The DNA of the CDR3 is TGTGCCAGCAGCCCAGACTCAAGGCTGACGGGCGAGCAGTACTTC. The chain recombines TRBV7-9 with TRBJ2-7; D gene unclear. The V gene lost 5 bases and the J gene lost 6 bases, with 20 bases spanning the gap. The CDR3 has 15 amino acids. Looked up from germline, CDR1 is SEHNR and CDR2 is FQNEAQ (reference sequence).

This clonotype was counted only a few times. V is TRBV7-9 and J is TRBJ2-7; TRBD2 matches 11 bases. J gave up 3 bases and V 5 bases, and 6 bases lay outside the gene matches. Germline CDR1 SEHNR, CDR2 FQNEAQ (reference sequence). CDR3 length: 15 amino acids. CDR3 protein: CASSAGTSGFYEQYF. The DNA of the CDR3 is TGTGCCAGCAGCGCCGGGACTAGCGGATTCTACGAGCAGTACTTC. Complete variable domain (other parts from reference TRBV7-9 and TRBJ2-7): DTGVSQNPRHKITKRGQNVTFRCDPISEHNRLYWYRQTLGQGPEFLTYFQNEAQLEKSRLLSDRFSAERPKGSFSTLEIQRTEQGDSAMYLCASSAGTSGFYEQYFGPGTRLTVT.

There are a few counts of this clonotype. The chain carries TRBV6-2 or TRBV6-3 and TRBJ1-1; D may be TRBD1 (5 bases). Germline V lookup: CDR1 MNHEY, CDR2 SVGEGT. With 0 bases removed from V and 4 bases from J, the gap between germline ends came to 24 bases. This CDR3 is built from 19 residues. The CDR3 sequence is CASSYSILRGGPGPTEAFF. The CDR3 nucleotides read TGTGCCAGCAGTTACTCGATCCTGAGAGGTGGACCAGGGCCCACTGAAGCTTTCTTT.

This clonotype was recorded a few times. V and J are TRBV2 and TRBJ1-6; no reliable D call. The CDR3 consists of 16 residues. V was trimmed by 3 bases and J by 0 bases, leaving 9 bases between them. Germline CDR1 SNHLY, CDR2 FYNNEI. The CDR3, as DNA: TGTGCCAGCAGTGACGGGGAACGCTCCTATAATTCACCCCTCCACTTT. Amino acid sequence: CASSDGERSYNSPLHF.

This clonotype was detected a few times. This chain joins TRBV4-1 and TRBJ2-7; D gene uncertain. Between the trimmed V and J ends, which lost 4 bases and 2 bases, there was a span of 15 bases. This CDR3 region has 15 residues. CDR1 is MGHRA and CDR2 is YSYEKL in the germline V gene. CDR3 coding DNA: TGCGCCAGCAGCCCCATCTTCAAGAAGCCCTACGAGCAGTACTTC. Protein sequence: CASSPIFKKPYEQYF.

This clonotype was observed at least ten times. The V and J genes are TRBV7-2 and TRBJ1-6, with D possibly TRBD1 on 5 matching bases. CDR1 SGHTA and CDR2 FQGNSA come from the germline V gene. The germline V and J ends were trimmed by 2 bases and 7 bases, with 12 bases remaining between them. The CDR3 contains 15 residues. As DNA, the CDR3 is TGTGCCAGCAGCTTATATCCAGGGCAGAATTCACCCCTCCACTTT. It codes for CASSLYPGQNSPLHF.